This entry lists 13 T cell receptor beta chains sequenced from one sample in a study of technical replicates of blood from several donors. Some clones are missing from TCRdb's copy, which holds only in-frame ones; the method was immunoSEQ multiplex PCR. The data hold 100,000 or so clones, with just over 95% observed a single time. The sequenced sample was T cells isolated from PBMCs. These receptors were taken from a human donor in good health.

The chain recombines TRBV7-9 with TRBJ2-7; D perhaps matches TRBD1 (5 bases). V was trimmed by 5 bases and J by 3 bases, leaving 11 bases between them. This CDR3 is 13 amino acids long. Germline CDR1 and CDR2: SEHNR and FQNEAQ (reference sequence). CDR3 DNA sequence: TGTGCCAGCAGCAGCAGGGTCCGCTACGAGCAGTACTTC. This gives the protein CASSSRVRYEQYF.

The V call is TRBV21-1, the J call TRBJ1-5. TRBV21-1 is labeled a pseudogene. The CDR3 runs 16 residues. The CDR3 DNA follows: TGTGCCAGCAGCATCCCAGGGACTTGGGGCAATCAGCCCCAGCATTTT. As protein: CASSIPGTWGNQPQHF.

The rearrangement uses TRBV27 and TRBJ1-1; no clear D gene. Trimming cost V 2 bases and J 3 bases, with 7 bases left between them. Germline-derived CDR1 and CDR2 are MNHEY and SMNVEV (reference sequence). The CDR3 runs to 13 residues. The CDR3 nucleotides read TGTGCCAGCAGTTTAAGTCGGGACACTGAAGCTTTCTTT. Its translation: CASSLSRDTEAFF.

The chain's CDR3 is CASSELAGGGDTQYF. In DNA, the CDR3 is TGTGCCAGCAGTGAACTAGCGGGGGGTGGAGATACGCAGTATTTT. This chain links TRBV6-1 with TRBJ2-3; 11 nucleotides match TRBD2. V lost 2 bases to trimming and J lost 5 bases; unmatched junction nucleotides: 3. The CDR3 is 15 residues long. Per the germline V gene, CDR1 is MNHNS and CDR2 is SASEGT.

The genes are TRBV7-6 and TRBJ2-1; weak D call: TRBD1 (6 bases). The CDR3 contains 16 residues. V dropped 5 bases and J dropped 8 bases, with 22 bases sitting between them. Germline values: CDR1 SGHVS, CDR2 FNYEAQ. CDR3 sequence (DNA): TGTGCCAGCAGCACAGACCCCGGACAGCTCCAATATGAGCAGTTCTTC. The encoded protein is CASSTDPGQLQYEQFF.

The chain uses TRBV28 and TRBJ2-2; a possible D gene is TRBD2 (5 bases). Germline loops: CDR1 MDHEN, CDR2 SYDVKM. Trimming cost V 6 bases and J 5 bases, with 13 bases left between them. The CDR3 totals 14 residues. The CDR3 loop is CASSGVGSTGELFF. The CDR3 DNA follows: TGTGCCAGCAGCGGGGTTGGGTCGACCGGGGAGCTGTTTTTT.

The chain joins TRBV7-2 to TRBJ1-2; the D gene is possibly TRBD1 (5 bases). The CDR3 consists of 18 residues. The germline V and J ends were trimmed by 1 base and 0 bases, with 18 bases remaining between them. CDR1 and CDR2 (germline): SGHTA, FQGNSA. The CDR3 region is CASSLGGGAIPSNYGYTF. The CDR3 DNA reads as TGTGCCAGCAGCTTAGGGGGAGGGGCTATCCCGTCTAACTATGGCTACACCTTC.

This sequence joins TRBV6-5 and TRBJ2-1; the match to TRBD2 covers 8 bases. The CDR3 is made up of 16 amino acids. Trimming at V came to 2 bases and at J to 8 bases, leaving 11 bases not matched to a gene. Germline loops: CDR1 MNHEY, CDR2 SVGAGI. CDR3 nucleotides: TGTGCCAGCAGTTACCGCCCGTCCGGGGGGGCCTATGAGCAGTTCTTC. It yields the protein CASSYRPSGGAYEQFF.

The chain recombines TRBV5-5 with TRBJ2-2; 7 positions match TRBD1. The V segment lost 4 bases and the J segment 0 bases; nucleotides outside the gene matches: 12. From germline, CDR1 is SGHKS and CDR2 YYEKEE (reference sequence). This CDR3 is built from 18 residues. CDR3 in DNA: TGTGCCAGCAGCCCGGATTCGACAGGGCCTTCGAACACCGGGGAGCTGTTTTTT. Translating gives CASSPDSTGPSNTGELFF.

The genes are TRBV10-2 and TRBJ2-7, with 8 bases fitting TRBD2. Trimming took 8 bases from V and 3 from J; bases not matched to a gene: 6. The CDR3 length is 13 residues. In germline, CDR1 is WSHSY, CDR2 SAAADI. The CDR3: CASAAREVYEQYF. The CDR3 region has the DNA TGCGCCAGCGCCGCGCGGGAGGTCTACGAGCAGTACTTC.

This chain connects TRBV19 to TRBJ1-1; 7 bases match TRBD1. V trimming: 11 bases; J trimming: 8 bases; junction bases outside the gene matches: 11. The germline CDR1 and CDR2 sequences are LNHDA and SQIVND (reference sequence). This CDR3 contains 12 residues. The chain's CDR3 is CASSIPGQEAFF. In nucleotides, the CDR3 is TGTGCCTCTAGTATACCGGGACAGGAAGCTTTCTTT. The full variable domain, in which reference TRBV19 and TRBJ1-1 provide the parts outside the CDR3, is DGGITQSPKYLFRKEGQNVTLSCEQNLNHDAMYWYRQDPGQGLRLIYYSQIVNDFQKGDIAEGYSVSREKKESFPLTVTSAQKNPTAFYLCASSIPGQEAFFGQGTRLTVV.

CDR3 residues: CASSILRVVGEKLFF. The CDR3 nucleotides read TGTGCCAGTAGTATATTGCGGGTGGTCGGCGAAAAACTGTTTTTT. J is TRBJ1-4 and V is TRBV19; D is undetermined. The V gene's germline CDR1 is LNHDA and CDR2 SQIVND (reference sequence). CDR3 length: 15 amino acids. V shed 2 bases and J shed 8 bases, with 15 bases lying between them.

The rearrangement uses TRBV5-1 and TRBJ2-7, with 11 nucleotides matching TRBD2. The CDR3 sequence is 17 residues long. Looked up from germline, CDR1 is SGHRS and CDR2 is YFSETQ. Trimming removed 5 bases from V and 0 bases from J; junction bases left unmatched: 10. Here the CDR3 reads CASSTSGRATDSYEQYF. The CDR3 nucleotides read TGCGCCAGCAGTACTAGCGGGAGAGCTACGGACTCCTACGAGCAGTACTTC.